The rows below give T cell receptor beta chains drawn from one sample of a study of regulatory T cells in long-lasting Graves disease. TCRdb itself ran the multiplex PCR reads through MiXCR, one entry per CDR3 protein. This sample has under 450,000 distinct CDR3 sequences; 23% occur once, and the top ten carry roughly 26%. The sample was peripheral blood mononuclear cells (PBMCs), taken when the disease was refractory, from a patient treated with antithyroid drugs. Receptors were obtained from a female donor with Graves disease. CDR3s leave out the opening cysteine and the closing phenylalanine or tryptophan. D genes are given only for firm matches.

d_call v_call cdr3_aa
TRBD1 TRBV7-2 ASSLYQGVSVYNEQF
TRBD2 TRBV20-1 SARDSMGTRLTGELF
- TRBV6-5 ASSFMGGAAGELF
TRBD1 TRBV5-1 ASSWTGLDELY
TRBD2 TRBV20-1 SAREGGRTSYEQY
TRBD2 TRBV6-5 ASSSLAGGETQY
TRBD1 TRBV6-1 ASSDAGGNTEAF
TRBD1 TRBV25-1 ASRETGMDTQY
TRBD1 TRBV11-2 ASSLDRATGEKPEAF
- TRBV6-5 ASSYSAEQETQY
- TRBV2 ASRHRQVLSGNTIY
- TRBV29-1 SVELGNQETQY
TRBD1 TRBV20-1 SAEQGAGELF
TRBD2 TRBV2 ASSILAGVVDEQY
TRBD2 TRBV7-2 ASSSRTSGTGELF
- TRBV15 ATSSPGIGLYGYT
TRBD1 TRBV4-3 ASSQDAGQGSYGYT
- TRBV2 ASSEDRLQNTEAF
TRBD1 TRBV15 ATMDRDRVWTEAF
- TRBV6-5 ASSFVQGNQPQH
- TRBV4-2 ASSVASGQPGELF
- TRBV12-3/TRBV12-4 ASGTTGLSYNEQF
TRBD1 TRBV27 ASRRGPDTEAF
- TRBV2 ASSEIGTQY
TRBD1 TRBV12-3/TRBV12-4 ASTPDRVNTGELF
- TRBV3-1 ASSQVGRLYEQY
- TRBV12-3/TRBV12-4 ASSSPWDSYEQY
TRBD2 TRBV7-7 ASAPGLDFYEQY
- TRBV10-3 AMGGTNEAF
- TRBV5-1 ASSAGQYTDTQY
- TRBV18 ASSPIPETQY
TRBD2 TRBV4-1 ASSQGLAGVAKNIQY